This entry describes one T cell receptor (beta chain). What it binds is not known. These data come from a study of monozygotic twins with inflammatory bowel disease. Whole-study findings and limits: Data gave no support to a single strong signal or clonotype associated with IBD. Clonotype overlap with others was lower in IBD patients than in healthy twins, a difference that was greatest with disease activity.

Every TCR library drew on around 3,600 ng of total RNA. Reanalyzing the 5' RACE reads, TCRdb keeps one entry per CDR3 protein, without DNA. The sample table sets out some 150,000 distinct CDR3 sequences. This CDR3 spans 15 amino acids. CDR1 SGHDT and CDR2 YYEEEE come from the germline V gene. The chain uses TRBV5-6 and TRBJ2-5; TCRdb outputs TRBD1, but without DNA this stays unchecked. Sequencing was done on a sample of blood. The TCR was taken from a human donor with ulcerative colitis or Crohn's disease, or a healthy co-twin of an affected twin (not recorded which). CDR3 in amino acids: CASSLTAGPWETQYF.